A selection of T cell receptor beta chains follows, all from one sample in a study of blood T cell repertoires in COVID-19. Using immunoSEQ multiplex PCR, the repertoire was profiled, and TCRdb retains in-frame clones only, with some absent. The data hold under 450,000 clones, with around 91% observed a single time. The sequenced material came from peripheral blood. These receptors originate from a woman aged 40 to 50 with COVID-19, enrolled during active disease. Both conserved end residues are part of each CDR3. The order of the fields is D gene, J gene, CDR3 length, V gene, clone size, CDR3 protein, CDR3 DNA. A D gene is named only where the DNA matches it firmly. A row's size may be missing; if present it is once, few, many or a size class.

>TRBD2|TRBJ2-7|14|TRBV11-2|-
CASSLAGGVYEQYF
TGTGCCAGCAGCCTAGCGGGGGGTGTATACGAGCAGTACTTC
>TRBD1|TRBJ1-2|16|TRBV29-1|-
CSVVTRTGAPNYGYTF
TGCAGCGTTGTCACGCGGACAGGGGCCCCCAACTATGGCTACACCTTC
>-|TRBJ1-6|16|TRBV7-9|-
CASSPIRGSGDSPLHF
TGTGCCAGCAGCCCCATCCGAGGGAGTGGTGATTCACCCCTCCACTTT
>TRBD1|TRBJ2-1|14|TRBV28|-
CASSRQGAINEQFF
TGTGCCAGCAGTCGACAGGGGGCGATCAATGAGCAGTTCTTC
>-|TRBJ2-7|13|TRBV7-2|-
CASSYYAAYEQYF
TGTGCCAGCAGCTACTACGCAGCCTACGAGCAGTACTTC
>-|TRBJ1-2|17|TRBV5-4|-
CASSLARGGGSVGGYTF
TGTGCCAGCAGCTTGGCCAGAGGGGGTGGATCCGTGGGAGGCTACACCTTC
>TRBD1|TRBJ1-5|15|TRBV19|few
CASSPGTGMSQPQHF
TGTGCCAGTAGTCCCGGGACAGGGATGAGTCAGCCCCAGCATTTT
>TRBD1|TRBJ1-4|13|TRBV5-3|-
CARSRDRDEKLFF
TGTGCCAGAAGTCGGGACAGGGATGAAAAACTGTTTTTT
>TRBD1|TRBJ1-3|16|TRBV6-5|-
CASSSTGTASGNTIYF
TGTGCCAGCAGTTCGACCGGGACAGCCTCTGGAAACACCATATATTTT
>-|TRBJ2-3|14|TRBV4-3|many
CASSQLQGTDTQYF
TGCGCCAGCAGCCAACTCCAGGGAACAGATACGCAGTATTTT
>-|TRBJ1-1|16|TRBV28|-
CASSTPWKDTEPEAFF
TGTGCCAGCAGTACCCCGTGGAAGGACACTGAGCCTGAAGCTTTCTTT
>-|TRBJ1-2|14|TRBV5-1|-
CASSANGGNYGYTF
TGCGCCAGCAGCGCTAACGGGGGGAACTATGGCTACACCTTC
>-|TRBJ2-7|11|TRBV6-5|-
CASIRSYEQYF
TGTGCCAGCATCAGGTCTTACGAGCAGTACTTC
>TRBD1|TRBJ1-4|13|TRBV5-5|-
CASATGETEKLFF
TGTGCCAGCGCGACAGGGGAAACTGAAAAACTGTTTTTT
>TRBD2|TRBJ2-4|15|TRBV5-1|-
CASSSTLAGENIQYF
TGCGCCAGCAGCTCCACACTAGCGGGGGAAAACATTCAGTACTTC
>-|TRBJ1-5|15|TRBV2|-
CASSETRQFNQPQHF
TGTGCCAGCAGTGAAACTCGACAGTTCAATCAGCCCCAGCATTTT
>-|TRBJ1-1|14|TRBV28|-
CASSRTRQVTEAFF
TGTGCCAGCAGCCGAACGAGACAGGTTACTGAAGCTTTCTTT
>TRBD2|TRBJ2-2|15|TRBV19|few
CASCREGSWTGELFF
TGTGCCAGCTGCCGGGAGGGCTCGTGGACCGGGGAGCTGTTTTTT
>TRBD1|TRBJ1-2|13|TRBV30|-
CAWSRDRDHGYTF
TGTGCCTGGAGTCGTGACAGGGACCATGGCTACACCTTC
>-|TRBJ2-5|15|TRBV6-1|-
CASSEALHGEETQYF
TGTGCCAGCAGTGAAGCGCTTCACGGGGAAGAGACCCAGTACTTC